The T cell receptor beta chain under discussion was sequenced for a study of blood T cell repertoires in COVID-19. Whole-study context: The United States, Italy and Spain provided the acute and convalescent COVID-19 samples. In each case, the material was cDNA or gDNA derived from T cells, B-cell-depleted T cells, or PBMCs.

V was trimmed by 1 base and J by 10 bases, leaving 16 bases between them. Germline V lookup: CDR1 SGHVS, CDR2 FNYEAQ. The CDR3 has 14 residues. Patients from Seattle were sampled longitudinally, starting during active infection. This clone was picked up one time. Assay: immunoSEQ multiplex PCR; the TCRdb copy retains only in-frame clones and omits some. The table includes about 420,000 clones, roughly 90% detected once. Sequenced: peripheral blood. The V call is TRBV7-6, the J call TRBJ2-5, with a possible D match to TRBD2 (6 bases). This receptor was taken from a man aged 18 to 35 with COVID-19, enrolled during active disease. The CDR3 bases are TGTGCCAGCAGCTTAGGTGGAGGAGGGGATGTCCAGTACTTC. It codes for CASSLGGGGDVQYF.